One sample yielded the 17 T cell receptor beta chains listed below, sequenced in a study of T cell changes during pregnancy in multiple sclerosis. This table comes from immunoSEQ multiplex PCR, and its TCRdb copy is limited to in-frame clones, with some not included. This repertoire shows roughly 40,000 clones, more than 85% found once; its top ten account for approximately 0.38%. The material was CD4+ T cells from peripheral blood mononuclear cells, obtained in the second trimester of pregnancy. These receptors were taken from a female donor with multiple sclerosis, enrolled in a pregnancy study.

J is TRBJ2-7 and V is TRBV11-2; 11 positions agree with TRBD2. V shed 5 bases, J shed 4 bases, and the junction held 10 bases outside the gene matches. This CDR3 spans 16 amino acids. The germline gives CDR1 SGHAT, CDR2 FQNNGV. The CDR3 DNA is TGTGCCAGCAGCATCGGCAAGGTAGCGGGGGGGTACGAGCAGTACTTC. Protein sequence: CASSIGKVAGGYEQYF.

This clone was detected a few times. The V call is TRBV7-9, the J call TRBJ2-5; 10 positions match TRBD2. CDR1 and CDR2 from the germline V gene are SEHNR and FQNEAQ (reference sequence). The CDR3 loop spans 18 amino acids. The junction had 13 bases not matched to a gene; V was cut back by 1 base and J by 5 bases. CDR3: CASSLVLAGAGRVETQYF. DNA of the CDR3: TGTGCCAGCAGCTTAGTGCTAGCGGGGGCCGGGAGAGTGGAGACCCAGTACTTC. The full variable domain, completed using reference TRBV7-9 and TRBJ2-5, is DTGVSQNPRHKITKRGQNVTFRCDPISEHNRLYWYRQTLGQGPEFLTYFQNEAQLEKSRLLSDRFSAERPKGSFSTLEIQRTEQGDSAMYLCASSLVLAGAGRVETQYFGPGTRLLVL.

The chain couples TRBV28 to TRBJ1-3; weak D call: TRBD1 (6 bases). V lost 6 bases and J lost 4, with 13 bases in between. This CDR3 spans 14 amino acids. The germline CDR1 and CDR2 sequences are MDHEN and SYDVKM. CDR3 amino acids: CASRTGSVGNTIYF. CDR3 bases: TGTGCCAGCAGAACAGGGAGTGTCGGAAACACCATATATTTT.

The chain is built from TRBV18 and TRBJ2-7; the D is unclear. Germline values: CDR1 KGHSH, CDR2 LQKENI. V was trimmed by 3 bases and J by 3 bases, leaving 9 bases between them. The CDR3 has 13 amino acids. CDR3 sequence reads: CASSPASDYEQYF. DNA for the CDR3: TGTGCCAGCTCACCCGCTAGTGACTACGAGCAGTACTTC.

This chain uses TRBV10-3 with TRBJ1-4; 7 bases map to TRBD1. Germline V gives CDR1 ENHRY, CDR2 SYGVKD. The J segment lost 3 bases and the V segment lost 2 bases, leaving 3 bases of the junction unmatched. This CDR3 is built from 15 residues. CDR3: CAISERGQPNEKLFF. The CDR3 region has the DNA TGTGCCATCAGTGAGAGGGGACAGCCTAATGAAAAACTGTTTTTT.

V and J are TRBV29-1 and TRBJ1-1; D possibly corresponds to TRBD1 (6 bases). Looked up from germline, CDR1 is SQVTM and CDR2 is ANQGSEA. V was shortened by 4 bases and J by 6 bases, with 9 bases between the two germline ends. The CDR3 has 11 residues. CDR3 sequence (DNA): TGCAGCGTTGCGTCAGGGGCTGAAGCTTTCTTT. This codes for CSVASGAEAFF.

The chain's CDR3 is CASSQQGTSGSVNTGELFF. DNA of the CDR3: TGTGCCAGCAGTCAACAGGGGACTAGCGGGAGCGTGAACACCGGGGAGCTGTTTTTT. The genes are TRBV2 and TRBJ2-2; 14 bases match TRBD2. Germline V gene lookup returns CDR1 SNHLY and CDR2 FYNNEI. The CDR3 has 19 residues. V dropped 5 bases and J dropped 1; count of bases not matched to a gene: 9.

The chain couples TRBV11-2 to TRBJ2-1; 16 bases agree with TRBD2. Germline CDR1 is SGHAT and CDR2 is FQNNGV. V trimming: 6 bases; J trimming: 8 bases; junction bases outside the gene matches: 7. The CDR3 length is 16 residues. CDR3 sequence (DNA): TGTGCCAGCAGGACCGGGACTAGCGGGGGGGCGTATGAGCAGTTCTTC. This gives the protein CASRTGTSGGAYEQFF.

This chain links TRBV11-1 with TRBJ1-1, with D perhaps TRBD1 (6 bases). Trimming stripped 5 bases from V and 1 base from J, with 14 bases between. Per the germline V gene, CDR1 is SGHAT and CDR2 is FQDESV (reference sequence). The CDR3 is 15 amino acids. DNA for the CDR3: TGTGCCAGCAGCCCCCGAGGGGGTACGAACACTGAAGCTTTCTTT. Translating gives CASSPRGGTNTEAFF. Variable domain in full (rest from reference TRBV11-1 and TRBJ1-1): EAEVAQSPRYKITEKSQAVAFWCDPISGHATLYWYRQILGQGPELLVQFQDESVVDDSQLPKDRFSAERLKGVDSTLKIQPAELGDSAMYLCASSPRGGTNTEAFFGQGTRLTVV.

V gene TRBV20-1 combines with J gene TRBJ2-4; D is unresolved. From germline, CDR1 is DFQATT and CDR2 SNEGSKA (reference sequence). The CDR3 consists of 11 residues. Trimming removed 2 bases at V and 13 bases at J, with 12 bases between. CDR3 nucleotides: TGCAGTGCTAGAAATTGGGCGAACCAGTACTTC. It translates to CSARNWANQYF.

The chain is built from TRBV2 and TRBJ1-4, with D hard to call. CDR3 length: 14 amino acids. Germline loops: CDR1 SNHLY, CDR2 FYNNEI. Trimming left V 4 bases short and J 3 bases short, with 9 bases between. CDR3 sequence (DNA): TGTGCCAGCAGTGGGAGGGCCTCTAATGAAAAACTGTTTTTT. Its translation: CASSGRASNEKLFF.

The V gene is TRBV6-1, the J gene TRBJ2-7, with 7 bases matching TRBD1. CDR3 length: 15 amino acids. Looked up from germline, CDR1 is MNHNS and CDR2 is SASEGT. The trim removed 5 bases at V and 4 bases at J, leaving 11 bases unmatched. For the CDR3, the DNA is TGTGCCAGCAGTCCCGACAGGGATCCGCTATACGAGCAGTACTTC. Its translation: CASSPDRDPLYEQYF.

In DNA, the CDR3 is TGTGCCAGCAGCTTACGGCTAGCGGGAGCCGAGACCCAGTACTTC. It translates to CASSLRLAGAETQYF. The chain is built from TRBV7-7 and TRBJ2-5; TRBD2 agrees at 10 bases. V was pared by 2 bases and J by 5 bases, with 5 bases of the junction left unmatched. CDR3 length: 15 amino acids. Germline V gives CDR1 SSHAT, CDR2 FNYEAQ (reference sequence). The whole variable domain, remainder taken from reference TRBV7-7 and TRBJ2-5, is GAGVSQSPRYKVTKRGQDVTLRCDPISSHATLYWYQQALGQGPEFLTYFNYEAQPDKSGLPSDRFSAERPEGSISTLTIQRTEQRDSAMYRCASSLRLAGAETQYFGPGTRLLVL.

V and J are TRBV30 and TRBJ2-5; D is unclear. CDR3 length: 10 residues. Germline V lookup: CDR1 GTSNPN, CDR2 SVGIG (reference sequence). The V and J ends lost 3 bases and 6 bases respectively, with 5 bases between them. The CDR3 sequence: CAWRSKTQYF. CDR3 sequence (DNA): TGTGCCTGGAGGTCCAAGACCCAGTACTTC.

V and J are TRBV5-1 and TRBJ2-2; the D gene is possibly TRBD1 (5 bases). Trimming took off 3 bases at V and 5 bases at J, with 14 bases between the two ends. Germline V gene data show CDR1 as SGHRS and CDR2 as YFSETQ. There are 15 residues in the CDR3. This CDR3 reads CASSYQGGETGELFF. CDR3 sequence (DNA): TGCGCCAGCAGCTACCAGGGTGGGGAAACCGGGGAGCTGTTTTTT.

The rearrangement links TRBV4-2 to TRBJ2-4, with a tentative D call TRBD1 (5 bases). Germline V lookup: CDR1 LGHNA, CDR2 YNFKEQ. Trimming took off 0 bases at V and 4 bases at J, with 7 bases between the two ends. The CDR3 covers 14 residues. For the CDR3, the DNA is TGTGCCAGCAGCCAAGAGCGACAGAAAAACATTCAGTACTTC. This translates into CASSQERQKNIQYF.

V gene TRBV6-6 combines with J gene TRBJ2-7, with 8 nucleotides matching TRBD1. V trimming: 6 bases; J trimming: 2 bases; junction bases outside the gene matches: 9. The CDR3 runs 15 residues. In germline, CDR1 is MNHNY, CDR2 SVGAGI (reference sequence). The CDR3 DNA reads as TGTGCCAGCAGAGTTAGTCAGGGGGCAACCTACGAGCAGTACTTC. As protein: CASRVSQGATYEQYF.